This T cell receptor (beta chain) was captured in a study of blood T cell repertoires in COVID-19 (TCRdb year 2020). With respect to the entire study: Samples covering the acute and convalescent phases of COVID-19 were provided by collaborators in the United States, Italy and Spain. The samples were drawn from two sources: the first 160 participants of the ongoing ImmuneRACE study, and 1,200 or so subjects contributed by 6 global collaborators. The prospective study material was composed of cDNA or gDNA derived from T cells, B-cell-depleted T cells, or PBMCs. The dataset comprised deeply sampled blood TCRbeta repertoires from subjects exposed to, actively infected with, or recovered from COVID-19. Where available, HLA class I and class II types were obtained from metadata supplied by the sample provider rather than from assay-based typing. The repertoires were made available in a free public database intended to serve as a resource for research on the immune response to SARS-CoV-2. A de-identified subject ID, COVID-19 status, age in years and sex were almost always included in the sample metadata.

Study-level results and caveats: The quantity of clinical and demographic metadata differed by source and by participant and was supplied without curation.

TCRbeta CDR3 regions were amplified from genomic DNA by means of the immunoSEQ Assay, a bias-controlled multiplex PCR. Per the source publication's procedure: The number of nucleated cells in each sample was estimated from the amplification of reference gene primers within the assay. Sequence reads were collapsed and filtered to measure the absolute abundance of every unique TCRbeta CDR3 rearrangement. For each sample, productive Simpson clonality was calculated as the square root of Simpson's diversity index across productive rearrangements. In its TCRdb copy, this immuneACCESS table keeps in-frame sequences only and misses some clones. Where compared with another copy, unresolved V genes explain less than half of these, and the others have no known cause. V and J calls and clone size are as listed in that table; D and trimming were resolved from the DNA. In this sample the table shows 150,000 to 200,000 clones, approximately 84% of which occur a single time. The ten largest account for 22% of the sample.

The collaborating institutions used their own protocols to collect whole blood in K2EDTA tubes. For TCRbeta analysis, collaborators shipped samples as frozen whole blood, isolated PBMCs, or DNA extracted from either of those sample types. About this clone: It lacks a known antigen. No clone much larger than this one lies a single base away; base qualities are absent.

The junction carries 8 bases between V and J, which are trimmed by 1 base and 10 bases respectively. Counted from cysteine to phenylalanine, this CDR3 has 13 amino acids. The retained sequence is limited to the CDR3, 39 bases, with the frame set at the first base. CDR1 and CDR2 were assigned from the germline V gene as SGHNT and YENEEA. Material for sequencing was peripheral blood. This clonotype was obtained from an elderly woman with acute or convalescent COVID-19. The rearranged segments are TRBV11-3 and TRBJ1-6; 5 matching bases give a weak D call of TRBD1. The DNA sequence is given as TGTGCCAGCAGCTTAGCCCAGGGATCACCCCTCCACTTT. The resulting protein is CASSLAQGSPLHF.